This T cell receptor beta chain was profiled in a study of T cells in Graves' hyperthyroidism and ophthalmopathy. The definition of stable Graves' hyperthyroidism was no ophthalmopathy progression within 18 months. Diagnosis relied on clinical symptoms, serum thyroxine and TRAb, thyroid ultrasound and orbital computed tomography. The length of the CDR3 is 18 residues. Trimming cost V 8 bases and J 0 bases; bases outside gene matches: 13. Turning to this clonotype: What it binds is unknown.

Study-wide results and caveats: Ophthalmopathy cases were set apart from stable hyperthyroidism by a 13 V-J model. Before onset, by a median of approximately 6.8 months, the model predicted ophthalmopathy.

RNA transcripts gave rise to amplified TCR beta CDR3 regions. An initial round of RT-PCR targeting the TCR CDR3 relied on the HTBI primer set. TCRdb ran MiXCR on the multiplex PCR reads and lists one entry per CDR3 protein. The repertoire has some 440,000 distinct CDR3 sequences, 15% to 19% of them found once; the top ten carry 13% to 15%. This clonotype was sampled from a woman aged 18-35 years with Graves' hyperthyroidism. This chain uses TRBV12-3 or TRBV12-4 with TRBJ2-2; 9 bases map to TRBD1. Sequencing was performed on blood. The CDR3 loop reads CASATGTGSLSNTGELFF. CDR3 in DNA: TGTGCCAGCGCAACCGGGACAGGGTCTCTATCGAACACCGGGGAGCTGTTTTTT.